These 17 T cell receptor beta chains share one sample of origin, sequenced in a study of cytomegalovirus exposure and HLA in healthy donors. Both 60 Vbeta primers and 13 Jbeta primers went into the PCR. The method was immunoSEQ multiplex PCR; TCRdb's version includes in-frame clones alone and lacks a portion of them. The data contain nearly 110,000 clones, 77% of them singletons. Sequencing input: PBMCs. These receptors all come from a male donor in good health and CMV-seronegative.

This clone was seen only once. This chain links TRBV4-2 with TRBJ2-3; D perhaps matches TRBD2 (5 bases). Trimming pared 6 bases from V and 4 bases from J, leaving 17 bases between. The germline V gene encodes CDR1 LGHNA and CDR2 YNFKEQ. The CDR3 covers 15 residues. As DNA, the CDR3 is TGTGCCAGCAGACGGGAAACCACCCTCTCAGATACGCAGTATTTT. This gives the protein CASRRETTLSDTQYF.

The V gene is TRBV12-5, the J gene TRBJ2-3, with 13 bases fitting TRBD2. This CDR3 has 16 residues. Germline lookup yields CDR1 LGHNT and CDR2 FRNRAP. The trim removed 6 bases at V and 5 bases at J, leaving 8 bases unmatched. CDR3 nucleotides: TGTGCTAGTGGATCCGGCCGGACTAGCGGGAGAGATACGCAGTATTTT. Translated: CASGSGRTSGRDTQYF.

The CDR3 DNA is TGTGCCAGCAGTGAGTTGGGGCTGAACACCGGGGAGCTGTTTTTT. Translating gives CASSELGLNTGELFF. The chain is built from TRBV25-1 and TRBJ2-2; D possibly corresponds to TRBD1 (5 bases). Germline V gene lookup returns CDR1 MGHDK and CDR2 SYGVNS. Trimming pared 3 bases from V and 1 base from J, leaving 9 bases between. CDR3 size: 15 residues.

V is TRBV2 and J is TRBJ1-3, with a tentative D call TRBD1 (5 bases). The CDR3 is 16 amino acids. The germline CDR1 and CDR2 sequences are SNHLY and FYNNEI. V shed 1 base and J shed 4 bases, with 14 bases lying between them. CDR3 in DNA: TGTGCCAGCAGTGAAGAGGGGCTGGGATCGGGAAACACCATATATTTT. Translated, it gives CASSEEGLGSGNTIYF.

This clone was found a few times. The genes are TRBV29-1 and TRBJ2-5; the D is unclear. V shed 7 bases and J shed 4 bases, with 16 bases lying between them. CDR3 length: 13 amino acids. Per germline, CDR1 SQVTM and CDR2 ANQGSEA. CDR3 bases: TGCAGCGCACCGATTTTAGCTGGAGAGACCCAGTACTTC. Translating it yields CSAPILAGETQYF. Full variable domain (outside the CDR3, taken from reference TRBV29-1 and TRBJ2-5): SAVISQKPSRDICQRGTSLTIQCQVDSQVTMMFWYRQQPGQSLTLIATANQGSEATYESGFVIDKFPISRPNLTFSTLTVSNMSPEDSSIYLCSAPILAGETQYFGPGTRLLVL.

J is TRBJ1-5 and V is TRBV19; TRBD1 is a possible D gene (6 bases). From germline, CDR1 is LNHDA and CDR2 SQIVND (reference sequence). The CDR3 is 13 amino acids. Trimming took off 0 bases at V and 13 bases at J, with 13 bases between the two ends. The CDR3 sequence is CASSIDRQGTQHF. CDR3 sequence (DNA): TGTGCCAGTAGTATAGATCGTCAGGGGACGCAGCATTTT.

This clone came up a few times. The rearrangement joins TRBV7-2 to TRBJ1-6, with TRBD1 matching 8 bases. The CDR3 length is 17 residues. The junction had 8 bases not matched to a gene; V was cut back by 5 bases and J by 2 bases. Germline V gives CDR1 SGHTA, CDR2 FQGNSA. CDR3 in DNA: TGTGCCAGCAGCCTAAATGAGGGACAGGCCTATAATTCACCCCTCCACTTT. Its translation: CASSLNEGQAYNSPLHF.

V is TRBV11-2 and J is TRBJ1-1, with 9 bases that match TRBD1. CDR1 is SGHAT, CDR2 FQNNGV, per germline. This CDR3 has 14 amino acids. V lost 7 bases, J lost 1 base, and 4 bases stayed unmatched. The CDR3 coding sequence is TGTGCCAGCAACCCGGGACAGGGGAACACTGAAGCTTTCTTT. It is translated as CASNPGQGNTEAFF.

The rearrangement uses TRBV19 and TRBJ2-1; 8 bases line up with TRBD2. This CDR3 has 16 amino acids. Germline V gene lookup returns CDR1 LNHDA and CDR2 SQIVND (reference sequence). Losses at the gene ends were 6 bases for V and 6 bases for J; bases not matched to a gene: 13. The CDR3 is CASSPYPGGVINEQFF. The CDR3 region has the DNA TGTGCCAGTAGCCCCTATCCCGGGGGGGTTATCAATGAGCAGTTCTTC.

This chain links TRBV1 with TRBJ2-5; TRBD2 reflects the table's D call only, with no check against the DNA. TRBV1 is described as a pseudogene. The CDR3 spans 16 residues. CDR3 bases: TGCACCGGAGGGCTACCGGGACTCACCCTATGCGAGACCCAGTACTTC. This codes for CTGGLPGLTLCETQYF.

The CDR3 region has the DNA TGTGCCAGCAGTAACCACAGGGTAAGAGGCGAGCAGTACTTC. Translation: CASSNHRVRGEQYF. V gene TRBV25-1 combines with J gene TRBJ2-7; perhaps TRBD1 as D (6 bases). The V gene lost 5 bases and the J gene lost 6 bases, with 17 bases spanning the gap. Germline lookup yields CDR1 MGHDK and CDR2 SYGVNS. The length of the CDR3 is 14 residues.

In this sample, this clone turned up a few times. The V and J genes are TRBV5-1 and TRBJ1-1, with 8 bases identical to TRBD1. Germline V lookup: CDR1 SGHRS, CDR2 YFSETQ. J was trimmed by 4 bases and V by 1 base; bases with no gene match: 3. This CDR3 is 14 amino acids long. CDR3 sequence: CASSLPGTGTEAFF. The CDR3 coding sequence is TGCGCCAGCAGCTTGCCCGGGACAGGCACTGAAGCTTTCTTT.

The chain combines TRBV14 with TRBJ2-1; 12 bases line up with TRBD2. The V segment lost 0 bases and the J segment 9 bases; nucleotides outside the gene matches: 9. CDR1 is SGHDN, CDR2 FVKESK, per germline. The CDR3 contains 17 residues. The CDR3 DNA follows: TGTGCCAGCAGCCAAGATCCGGCTAGCGGGAGGGTGCGTGAGCAGTTCTTC. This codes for CASSQDPASGRVREQFF.

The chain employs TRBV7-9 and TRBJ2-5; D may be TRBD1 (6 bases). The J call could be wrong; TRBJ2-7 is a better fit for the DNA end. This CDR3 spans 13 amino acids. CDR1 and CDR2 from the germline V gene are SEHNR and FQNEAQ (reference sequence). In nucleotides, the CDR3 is TGTGCCTCCTGTGGGACAAGGGACTACGAGCAGTACTTC. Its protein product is CASCGTRDYEQYF.

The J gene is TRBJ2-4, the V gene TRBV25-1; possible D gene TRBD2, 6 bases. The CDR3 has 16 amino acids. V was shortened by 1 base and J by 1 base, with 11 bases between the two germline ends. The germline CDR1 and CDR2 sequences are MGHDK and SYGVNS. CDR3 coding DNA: TGTGCCAGCAGTGAATTGGAGGGTCCCGCCAAAAACATTCAGTACTTC. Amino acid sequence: CASSELEGPAKNIQYF.

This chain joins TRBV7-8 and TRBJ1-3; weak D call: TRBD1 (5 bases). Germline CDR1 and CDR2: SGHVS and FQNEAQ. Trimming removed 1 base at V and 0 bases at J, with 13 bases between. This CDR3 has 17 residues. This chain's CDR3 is CASSLVAGRFSGNTIYF. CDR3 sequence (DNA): TGTGCCAGCAGCTTAGTAGCAGGGCGATTCTCTGGAAACACCATATATTTT.

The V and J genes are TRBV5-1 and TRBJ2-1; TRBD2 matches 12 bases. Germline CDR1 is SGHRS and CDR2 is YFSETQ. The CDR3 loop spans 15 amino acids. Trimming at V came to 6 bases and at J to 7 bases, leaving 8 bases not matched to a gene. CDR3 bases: TGCGCCAGCATCCTAGCGGGAGGGCCTACGAATGAGCAGTTCTTC. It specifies CASILAGGPTNEQFF.